The 29 T cell receptor beta chains listed next were all sequenced from one sample in a study of T cells in women clearing cervical HPV infection. Here immunoSEQ multiplex PCR was the method, and the copy in TCRdb shows in-frame clones only, minus some. The data show about 32,000 clones, and the top ten clones hold about 4.5%. The sample was blood buffy coat. The receptors derive from a woman between 18 and 69 years old with a cervical HPV16 infection that either progressed to CIN3+ or cleared (not recorded which).

A word on this clone: The CDR3 is cut off 3 residues early in the read; its end comes from the germline J gene. The chain is built from TRBV15 and TRBJ1-4, with unresolved D. Looked up from germline, CDR1 is LNHNV and CDR2 is YYDKDF (reference sequence). V lost 0 bases, J lost 6 bases, and 5 bases lay in between. CDR3 length: 13 amino acids. The CDR3 loop reads CATSRESHEKLFF. The sequenced CDR3 bases are TGTGCCACCAGCAGAGAATCTCATGAAAAA. The full variable domain, completed using reference TRBV15 and TRBJ1-4, is DAMVIQNPRYQVTQFGKPVTLSCSQTLNHNVMYWYQQKSSQAPKLLFHYYDKDFNNEADTPDNFQSRRPNTSFCFLDIRSPGLGDTAMYLCATSRESHEKLFFGSGTQLSVL.

With regard to this clone: The DNA ends 3 residues before the CDR3 does, and the rest of the CDR3 is filled in from the germline J gene. This chain uses TRBV7-9 with TRBJ2-4; possible D gene TRBD1, 5 bases. Per germline, CDR1 SEHNR and CDR2 FQNEAQ (reference sequence). This CDR3 spans 14 amino acids. Incomplete CDR3 DNA: TGTGCCAGCGGGCAGGGCACCGCTAACTATGGT. Protein sequence: CASGQGTANYG. From start to end, the CDR3 is CASGQGTANYGQYF.

CDR3: CASSYRQGNTGELFF. CDR3 DNA, as far as it was read: TGCGCCAGCAGTTACCGACAGGGGAACACCGGGGAG. The chain carries TRBV5-1 and TRBJ2-2; 7 nucleotides match TRBD1. The read ends 3 residues early relative to the CDR3; the germline J gene fills the gap. V gave up 5 bases and J gave up 1 base; unmatched junction bases: 5. Per the germline V gene, CDR1 is SGHRS and CDR2 is YFSETQ. This CDR3 has 15 residues.

In regard to this clone: Coverage ceases 3 residues before the CDR3 finishes, and the germline J gene fills in the end. The genes are TRBV5-1 and TRBJ1-4; D not certain. V lost 0 bases and J 6 bases, leaving 12 bases between the germline ends. This CDR3 is 15 amino acids long. From germline, CDR1 is SGHRS and CDR2 YFSETQ. The CDR3 bases that were read are TGCGCCAGCAGCTTGGGCCCCGAAGCTGATGAAAAA. Residues: CASSLGPEADEK. In full, the CDR3 is CASSLGPEADEKLFF.

With regard to this clone: The read stops 3 residues short of the end of the CDR3; the missing end is completed from the germline J gene. This chain connects TRBV5-1 to TRBJ2-2; perhaps TRBD1 as D (5 bases). CDR1 and CDR2 from the germline V gene are SGHRS and YFSETQ. This CDR3 is 14 amino acids long. V was trimmed by 2 bases and J by 3 bases, leaving 8 bases between them. CDR3 loop: CASSLGEDTGELFF. The part of the CDR3 DNA that was read is TGCGCCAGCAGCTTAGGGGAAGACACCGGGGAG.

Of note for this clone: At one boundary the junction diverges from the germline segment, which might be a read error. The read finishes 3 residues shy of the CDR3 end, and the germline J gene is used to complete it. The rearrangement joins TRBV4-2 to TRBJ1-2, with D possibly being TRBD1 (6 bases). CDR1 is LGHNA and CDR2 is YNFKEQ in the germline V gene. This CDR3 contains 14 residues. Partial CDR3 DNA: TGCGCCAGCAGCCAAGATAACAGGGAGTATGGC. Protein: CASSQDNREYG. The CDR3 as a whole reads CASSQDNREYGYTF.

This CDR3 reads CASSIGRARSGGPQETQYF. CDR3 bases read: TGTGCCAGTAGTATAGGTCGAGCAAGAAGCGGGGGTCCGCAAGAGACC. The chain employs TRBV19 and TRBJ2-5; 8 bases align to TRBD2. With the read ending 3 residues before the CDR3 end, the germline J gene is used to fill in that end. Trimming removed 1 base from V and 2 bases from J; junction bases left unmatched: 15. The CDR3 consists of 19 residues. Germline V lookup: CDR1 LNHDA, CDR2 SQIVND (reference sequence).

A note on this clone: The sequence runs out 3 residues before the end of the CDR3; the remainder is reconstructed from the germline J gene. The chain is built from TRBV12-5 and TRBJ2-5, with D tentatively TRBD1 (6 bases). The V gene lost 3 bases and the J gene lost 6 bases, with 14 bases spanning the gap. The CDR3 has 14 residues. The germline gives CDR1 LGHNT, CDR2 FRNRAP. The CDR3 bases that were read are TGTGCTAGTGGTTTCGGCGACAGGAAACAGACC. Amino acids: CASGFGDRKQT. The entire CDR3 sequence reads CASGFGDRKQTQYF.

Of note for this clone: The read is 3 residues too short to cover the CDR3 end, so that end is filled in from the germline J gene. The chain recombines TRBV5-3 with TRBJ1-2; maybe TRBD1 (6 bases). TRBV5-3 is noted as an ORF with a role that remains uncertain. Trimming left V 4 bases short and J 4 bases short, with 11 bases between. This CDR3 is built from 13 residues. Partial CDR3 DNA: TGTGCCAGAAGCCTAGGACAGCTCTATGGC. Translating it yields CARSLGQLYG. The whole CDR3 protein is CARSLGQLYGYTF.

A word on this clone: With the read ending 3 residues before the CDR3 end, the germline J gene is used to fill in that end. The J gene is TRBJ1-3, the V gene TRBV4-2; TRBD1 aligns across 8 bases. CDR1 is LGHNA, CDR2 YNFKEQ, per germline. Unmatched junction bases numbered 6, after V lost 4 bases and J lost 4 bases. The CDR3 contains 15 residues. The CDR3 sequence is CASSPGQGSGNTIYF. The DNA read from the CDR3 is TGTGCCAGCAGCCCTGGACAGGGATCAGGAAACACC.

Notes on this clone: The sequence runs out 3 residues before the end of the CDR3; the remainder is reconstructed from the germline J gene. The chain couples TRBV12-3 or TRBV12-4 to TRBJ2-1, with 7 bases that match TRBD2. The CDR3 length is 15 residues. V lost 8 bases and J lost 0; bases outside the gene matches: 7. The covered CDR3 bases are TGTGCCAGCCGAACTAGCGAACTCTCCTACAATGAG. It is translated as CASRTSELSYNE. The whole CDR3 is CASRTSELSYNEQFF.

With regard to this clone: A read error may account for a junction end that differs from germline. Read coverage stops 3 residues before the CDR3 terminus; the germline J gene supplies the remainder. The sample has other DNA sequences that encode this CDR3 too. This chain joins TRBV29-1 and TRBJ1-3, with 7 bases aligning to TRBD1. The CDR3 is 13 amino acids. Germline V gene lookup returns CDR1 SQVTM and CDR2 ANQGSEA. The DNA read from the CDR3 is TGCAGCGTTGATTCGGCAGGGGGAAACACT. It yields the protein CSVDSAGGNT. The full CDR3 sequence reads CSVDSAGGNTIYF.

With regard to this clone: The missing CDR3 end, 3 residues past where the read stops, is filled in from the germline J gene. The chain combines TRBV29-1 with TRBJ2-6; no clear D gene. CDR1 SQVTM and CDR2 ANQGSEA come from the germline V gene. This CDR3 comprises 13 residues. Trimming cost V 6 bases and J 0 bases, with 6 bases left between them. The CDR3 is CSVQSSGANVLTF. CDR3 DNA (partial): TGCAGCGTCCAGAGCTCTGGGGCCAACGTC.

As to this clone: The read falls 3 residues short of the CDR3 end, and the missing part is taken from the germline J gene. The genes are TRBV29-1 and TRBJ2-1, with 12 bases aligning to TRBD2. The CDR3 length is 16 residues. CDR1 SQVTM and CDR2 ANQGSEA come from the germline V gene. J gave up 7 bases and V 6 bases, and 13 bases lay outside the gene matches. The CDR3 DNA, read in part, is TGCAGCGTCGGACTAGCGGGGAGGGGGTTAAGGAATGAG. It yields the protein CSVGLAGRGLRNE. The whole CDR3 sequence reads CSVGLAGRGLRNEQFF.

On this clone: At one boundary the junction diverges from the germline segment, which might be a read error. The read falls 3 residues short of the CDR3 end, and the missing part is taken from the germline J gene. This rearrangement joins TRBV19 to TRBJ1-2; no definite D call. The germline gives CDR1 LNHDA, CDR2 SQIVND (reference sequence). The CDR3 contains 13 residues. This CDR3 is CASSIKGGYDYTF. The sequenced CDR3 bases are TGTGCCAGTAGTATCAAGGGTGGGTATGAC. Full variable domain (missing parts from reference TRBV19 and TRBJ1-2): DGGITQSPKYLFRKEGQNVTLSCEQNLNHDAMYWYRQDPGQGLRLIYYSQIVNDFQKGDIAEGYSVSREKKESFPLTVTSAQKNPTAFYLCASSIKGGYDYTFGSGTRLTVV.

On this clone itself: The read stops 3 residues short of the end of the CDR3; the missing end is completed from the germline J gene. Other DNA sequences from this sample encode an identical CDR3 as well. The rearrangement joins TRBV7-3 to TRBJ1-1, with no clear D. The germline V and J ends were trimmed by 3 bases and 0 bases, with 11 bases remaining between them. This CDR3 contains 15 residues. Germline values: CDR1 SGHTA, CDR2 FQGTGA. CDR3 loop: CASSFLQKLNTEAFF. Partial CDR3 DNA: TGTGCCAGCAGCTTTTTACAGAAATTGAACACTGAA.

For this clone: Read data end 3 residues before the CDR3 end; the end is taken from the germline J gene. V and J are TRBV6-1 and TRBJ2-3; maybe TRBD2 (6 bases). Per the germline V gene, CDR1 is MNHNS and CDR2 is SASEGT. The CDR3 is made up of 14 amino acids. The V gene lost 4 bases and the J gene lost 0 bases, with 8 bases spanning the gap. The CDR3: CASSGGGSTDTQYF. The part of the CDR3 DNA that was read is TGTGCCAGCAGTGGAGGAGGGAGCACAGATACG.

Points on this clone: Read data end 3 residues before the CDR3 end; the end is taken from the germline J gene. V and J are TRBV5-4 and TRBJ2-3; the match to TRBD2 covers 7 bases. The CDR3 sequence is 15 residues long. The V and J ends lost 4 bases and 2 bases, in that order; junction bases with no gene match: 7. In germline, CDR1 is SGHNT, CDR2 YYREEE (reference sequence). The CDR3: CASSPSGIITDTQYF. The sequenced CDR3 bases are TGTGCCAGCAGCCCGAGCGGGATAATCACAGATACG.

Considering frequency, this clone is medium-sized. Read data end 3 residues before the CDR3 end; the end is taken from the germline J gene. V and J are TRBV20-1 and TRBJ2-3; 8 bases match TRBD2. The trim removed 6 bases at V and 0 bases at J, leaving 11 bases unmatched. This CDR3 region has 16 residues. The V gene's germline CDR1 is DFQATT and CDR2 SNEGSKA (reference sequence). The part of the CDR3 DNA that was read is TGCAGTGCCCAGCAATGGGCTAGCGGGAGCACAGATACG. Residues: CSAQQWASGSTDT. The CDR3 as a whole reads CSAQQWASGSTDTQYF.

As for this clone: The missing CDR3 end, 3 residues past where the read stops, is filled in from the germline J gene. The chain recombines TRBV6-2 or TRBV6-3 with TRBJ2-7; 9 bases match TRBD2. There are 13 residues in the CDR3. The trim removed 10 bases at V and 2 bases at J, leaving 6 bases unmatched. Looked up from germline, CDR1 is MNHEY and CDR2 is SVGEGT. The CDR3 DNA, read in part, is TGTGCCACCTCACTAGCGGGTGCCTACGAG. As protein: CATSLAGAYE. In full, the CDR3 is CATSLAGAYEQYF.

With respect to this clone: From the germline J gene comes the end of the CDR3, since the read stops 3 residues before it. The chain carries TRBV6-2 or TRBV6-3 and TRBJ1-2, with TRBD1 matching 7 bases. Germline-derived CDR1 and CDR2 are MNHEY and SVGEGT. The CDR3 runs to 15 residues. The CDR3: CASSPRQVGGYDYTF. CDR3 DNA (partial): TGTGCCAGCAGTCCCCGACAGGTAGGGGGCTACGAC.

With respect to this clone: Read sequence stops 3 residues before the CDR3 end, and the germline J gene provides the missing end. The V gene is TRBV18, the J gene TRBJ1-2; D is undetermined. The CDR3 is 13 residues long. Germline lookup yields CDR1 KGHSH and CDR2 LQKENI. CDR3 amino acids: CASSKVEAGDYTF. CDR3 DNA, as far as it was read: TGTGCCAGCTCCAAGGTCGAGGCGGGCGAC.

Remarks on this clone: The sequenced fragment ends 3 residues before the CDR3 boundary, so the rest is inferred from the germline J gene. The genes are TRBV5-1 and TRBJ2-4, with TRBD1 identical over 9 bases. CDR1 and CDR2 (germline): SGHRS, YFSETQ. The CDR3 consists of 15 residues. The CDR3 loop reads CASSLRGTGQETQYF. The sequenced CDR3 bases are TGCGCCAGCAGCTTGAGAGGGACAGGGCAAGAGACT.

The CDR3 is CSAKRQTSYNEQFF. The DNA read from the CDR3 is TGCAGTGCCAAGCGGCAAACTTCTTACAATGAG. This chain connects TRBV20-1 to TRBJ2-1, with a possible D match to TRBD2 (5 bases). The CDR3 end falls 3 residues outside the read, so it is completed with the germline J gene. V shed 6 bases and J shed 4 bases, with 16 bases lying between them. The CDR3 has 14 residues. CDR1 and CDR2 (germline): DFQATT, SNEGSKA (reference sequence).

On this clone itself: From the germline J gene comes the end of the CDR3, since the read stops 3 residues before it. The same CDR3 also results from other DNA sequences found in this sample. The V and J genes are TRBV2 and TRBJ1-3, with a weak D call TRBD1 (6 bases). This CDR3 has 16 residues. V dropped 5 bases and J dropped 0 bases, with 14 bases sitting between them. Per the germline V gene, CDR1 is SNHLY and CDR2 is FYNNEI. Here the CDR3 reads CASSPGRQVSGNTIYF. CDR3 DNA, as far as it was read: TGTGCCAGCAGTCCAGGGAGACAGGTCTCTGGAAACACC.

The CDR3 here is CASSPGTGFYEQYF. The covered CDR3 bases are TGTGCCAGCAGCCCCGGGACAGGGTTCTACGAG. V is TRBV5-4 and J is TRBJ2-7, with TRBD1 matching over 9 bases. The CDR3 end falls 3 residues outside the read, so it is completed with the germline J gene. The CDR3 loop spans 14 amino acids. The V gene end was trimmed by 4 bases and the J gene end by 3 bases; junction bases not matched to a gene: 5. The germline V gene encodes CDR1 SGHNT and CDR2 YYREEE (reference sequence). Variable domain in full (rest from reference TRBV5-4 and TRBJ2-7): ETGVTQSPTHLIKTRGQQVTLRCSSQSGHNTVSWYQQALGQGPQFIFQYYREEENGRGNFPPRFSGLQFPNYSSELNVNALELDDSALYLCASSPGTGFYEQYFGPGTRLTVT.

Note on this clone: The CDR3 end falls 3 residues outside the read, so it is completed with the germline J gene. The chain has TRBV20-1 and TRBJ2-1; 10 nucleotides line up with TRBD1. J gave up 9 bases and V 6 bases, and 11 bases lay outside the gene matches. Germline V gene sequence: CDR1 DFQATT, CDR2 SNEGSKA (reference sequence). The CDR3 totals 14 residues. The DNA read from the CDR3 is TGCAGTGCCTTAGGACAGGGGGGGAGCGGTGAG. Encoded protein: CSALGQGGSGE. The whole CDR3 protein reads CSALGQGGSGEQFF.

On this clone: The CDR3 extends 3 residues past the end of the read, so its final part is completed from the germline J gene. This chain uses TRBV5-1 with TRBJ1-5; the D gene is possibly TRBD1 (6 bases). The CDR3 spans 14 residues. The V end lost 0 bases, the J end lost 4 bases, and 8 bases lay between the germline ends. The V gene's germline CDR1 is SGHRS and CDR2 YFSETQ. The CDR3 protein is CASSLEGGNQPQHF. The CDR3 DNA, read in part, is TGCGCCAGCAGCTTGGAAGGGGGAAATCAGCCC. Full variable domain (missing parts from reference TRBV5-1 and TRBJ1-5): KAGVTQTPRYLIKTRGQQVTLSCSPISGHRSVSWYQQTPGQGLQFLFEYFSETQRNKGNFPGRFSGRQFSNSRSEMNVSTLELGDSALYLCASSLEGGNQPQHFGDGTRLSIL.

Worth noting for this clone: The observed sequence ends 3 residues before the CDR3 terminus, with the missing tail filled in from the germline J gene. The J gene is TRBJ1-5, the V gene TRBV6-1, with D uncertain. The V and J ends lost 3 bases and 5 bases respectively, with 8 bases between them. The CDR3 extends over 13 amino acids. CDR1 is MNHNS, CDR2 SASEGT, per germline. CDR3 amino acids: CASSDVYDQPQHF. Incomplete CDR3 DNA: TGTGCCAGCAGTGATGTATATGATCAGCCC.